The sequence of this T cell receptor (beta chain) was determined in a study of T cell repertoires in cytomegalovirus infection. Study details: Indications came from public TCR beta signatures; they pointed to CMV infection and to a matching HLA type.

Study-wide results and limits: HLA-C-restricted CMV-specific TCR beta clonotypes were dominant in the ex vivo response.

TCRdb re-called the reads with MiXCR, one entry per CDR3 protein. The sample lists almost 500,000 distinct CDR3 sequences, 11% seen once, with roughly 10% in the top ten. Trimming took 5 bases from V and 12 from J, leaving 14 bases between them. The CDR3 has 11 amino acids. This clonotype was recorded many times. Antigen unknown. The J gene is TRBJ2-7, the V gene TRBV12-3 or TRBV12-4; D ambiguous. The receptor was isolated from a human donor in good health (CMV status not recorded). Some clones in this sample may be carry-over from other donors' samples. The sample taken for sequencing was PBMCs. The CDR3 DNA is TGTGCCAGCAGTCGTGACCAGCTGGTGTACTTC. It encodes CASSRDQLVYF.